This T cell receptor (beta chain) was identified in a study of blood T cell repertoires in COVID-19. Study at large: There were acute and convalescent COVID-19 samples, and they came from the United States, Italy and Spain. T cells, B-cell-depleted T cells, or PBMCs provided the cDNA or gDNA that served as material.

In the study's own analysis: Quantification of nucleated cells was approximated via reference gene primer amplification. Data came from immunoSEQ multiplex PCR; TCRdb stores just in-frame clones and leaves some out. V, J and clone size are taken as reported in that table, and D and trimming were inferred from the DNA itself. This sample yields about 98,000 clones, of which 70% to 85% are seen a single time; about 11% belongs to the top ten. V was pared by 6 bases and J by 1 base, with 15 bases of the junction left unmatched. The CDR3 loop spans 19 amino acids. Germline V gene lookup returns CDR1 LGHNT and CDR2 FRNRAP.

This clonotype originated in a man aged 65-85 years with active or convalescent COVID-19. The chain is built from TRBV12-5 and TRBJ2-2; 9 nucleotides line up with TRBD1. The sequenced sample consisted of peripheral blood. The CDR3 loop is CASGFGGTGHTLNTGELFF. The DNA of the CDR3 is TGTGCTAGTGGCTTCGGAGGGACAGGGCATACACTGAACACCGGGGAGCTGTTTTTT.